This T cell receptor (beta chain) comes out of a study of post-analysis software for immune sequencing data. The CDR3 runs to 15 residues. Germline assignment: CDR1 SNHLY and CDR2 FYNNEI. Trimming removed 4 bases at V and 6 bases at J, with 18 bases between. Researchers reported that TCR beta cDNA libraries carried unique molecular identifiers. TCRdb used MiXCR to reprocess the PCR reads, holding one entry per CDR3 protein. The sample has more than 500,000 distinct CDR3 sequences, around a third seen once. This clonotype was counted a few times. Its antigen is unknown. Study-level points and caveats: There were a handful of TRBV segments more frequent in patients than controls, and TRBV5-6, TRBV5-1 and TRBV20-1 were among them.

The rearrangement links TRBV2 to TRBJ2-5; D is unclear. The sample comprised blood. The sequence was obtained from a girl under 18 with multiple sclerosis. DNA of the CDR3: TGTGCCAGCAGTGTGGGTTCGGGTATACTAAAGACCCAGTACTTC. Translation gives CASSVGSGILKTQYF.